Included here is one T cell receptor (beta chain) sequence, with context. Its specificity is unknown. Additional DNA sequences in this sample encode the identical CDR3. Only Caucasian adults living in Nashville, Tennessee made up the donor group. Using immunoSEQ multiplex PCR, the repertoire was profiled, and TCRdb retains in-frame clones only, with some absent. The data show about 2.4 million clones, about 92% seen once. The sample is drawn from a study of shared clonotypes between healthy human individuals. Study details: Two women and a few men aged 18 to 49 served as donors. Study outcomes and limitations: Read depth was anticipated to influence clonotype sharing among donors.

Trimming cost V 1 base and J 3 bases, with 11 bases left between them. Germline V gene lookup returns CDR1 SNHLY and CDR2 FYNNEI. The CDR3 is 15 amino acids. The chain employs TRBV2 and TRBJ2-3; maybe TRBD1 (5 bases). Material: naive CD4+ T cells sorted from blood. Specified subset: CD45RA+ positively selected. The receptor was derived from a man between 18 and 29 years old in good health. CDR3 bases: TGTGCCAGCAGTGAAGGGCAGGGTCGTACAGATACGCAGTATTTT. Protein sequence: CASSEGQGRTDTQYF. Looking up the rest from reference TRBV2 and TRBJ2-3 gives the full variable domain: EPEVTQTPSHQVTQMGQEVILRCVPISNHLYFYWYRQILGQKVEFLVSFYNNEISEKSEIFDDQFSVERPDGSNFTLKIRSTKLEDSAMYFCASSEGQGRTDTQYFGPGTRLTVL.